The 28 T cell receptor beta chains reported below all come from one sample, sequenced in a study of cytomegalovirus exposure and HLA in healthy donors. 60 Vbeta and 13 Jbeta primers were used in PCR. Produced via immunoSEQ multiplex PCR; TCRdb's table is partial and in-frame only. The sample contains about 190,000 clones, approximately 82% of which appear only once. The source material was PBMCs. These receptors were collected from a man aged 35 to 55 in good health and CMV-seropositive.

A single count supports this clone. The junction departs from germline at one end; a sequencing error may be responsible. J is TRBJ2-3 and V is TRBV4-2; the D is unclear. Germline CDR1 reads LGHNA; CDR2 reads YNFKEQ. The CDR3 runs to 13 residues. The CDR3 DNA is TGTGCCAGCAGCGAAGACTTGTCAGATACGCAGTATTTT. Protein sequence: CASSEDLSDTQYF.

This chain joins TRBV7-6 and TRBJ2-7, with 7 bases lining up with TRBD1. CDR1 is SGHVS, CDR2 FNYEAQ, per germline. V lost 0 bases and J lost 2; bases outside the gene matches: 4. This CDR3 region has 15 residues. The CDR3 DNA reads TGTGCCAGCAGCTTAGCGCGACAGGGAGCCTACGAGCAGTACTTC. It translates to CASSLARQGAYEQYF.

The J gene is TRBJ1-2, the V gene TRBV19; D might be TRBD1 (5 bases). This CDR3 spans 13 amino acids. V lost 8 bases and J 4 bases, leaving 14 bases between the germline ends. CDR1 and CDR2 from the germline V gene are LNHDA and SQIVND (reference sequence). CDR3 coding DNA: TGTGCCAGTCGAGGGACTCAGCTCTATGGCTACACCTTC. This encodes CASRGTQLYGYTF.

This clone was seen more than once but under ten times. This sequence joins TRBV19 and TRBJ1-3; D is uncertain. Germline V gene sequence: CDR1 LNHDA, CDR2 SQIVND (reference sequence). The ends were cut back, 6 bases at V and 0 bases at J, with 12 bases in the middle. The CDR3 covers 15 residues. CDR3 nucleotide sequence: TGTGCCAGTAGAACTCTCGGGAACTCTGGAAACACCATATATTTT. This codes for CASRTLGNSGNTIYF.

This clone has only one observation. This chain joins TRBV5-4 and TRBJ2-3, with D possibly matching TRBD2 (5 bases). The ends were cut back, 4 bases at V and 4 bases at J, with 10 bases in the middle. CDR1 and CDR2 from the germline V gene are SGHNT and YYREEE (reference sequence). The CDR3 extends over 13 amino acids. The CDR3 protein is CASSDQRADTQYF. The CDR3 DNA reads TGTGCCAGCAGCGACCAGAGGGCAGATACGCAGTATTTT.

The V gene is TRBV6-4, the J gene TRBJ2-5; 10 bases map to TRBD2. TRBJ2-7 matches the DNA end more closely, so the J call is doubtful. Germline-derived CDR1 and CDR2 are MRHNA and SNTAGT. The CDR3 covers 13 residues. CDR3 region: CASSDASGSEQYF. The CDR3 coding sequence is TGTGCCAGCAGTGACGCTAGCGGGAGCGAGCAGTACTTC.

This chain connects TRBV2 to TRBJ2-3, with 7 nucleotides matching TRBD2. CDR3 size: 15 residues. V shed 7 bases and J 4 bases; nucleotides not matched to a gene: 11. Germline assignment: CDR1 SNHLY and CDR2 FYNNEI. The CDR3 region is CASKESSGSPDTQYF. The CDR3 coding sequence is TGTGCCAGCAAGGAAAGTAGCGGGTCCCCAGATACGCAGTATTTT.

This chain links TRBV7-6 with TRBJ1-1, with a weak D call TRBD1 (5 bases). The length of the CDR3 is 12 residues. In germline, CDR1 is SGHVS, CDR2 FNYEAQ. Trimming left V 4 bases short and J 7 bases short, with 10 bases between. DNA for the CDR3: TGTGCCAGCAGCTCCGACAGATATGAAGCTTTCTTT. Residues: CASSSDRYEAFF.

The CDR3 is CASWMRLTDTQYF. For the CDR3, the DNA is TGTGCCAGTTGGATGAGGCTCACAGATACGCAGTATTTT. This chain joins TRBV5-6 and TRBJ2-3; D call uncertain. This CDR3 has 13 amino acids. The germline CDR1 and CDR2 sequences are SGHDT and YYEEEE. V was cut by 8 bases and J by 2 bases, with 12 bases left in between.

This clone was counted only a few times. The J gene is TRBJ2-2, the V gene TRBV19; possible D gene TRBD2, 6 bases. Germline CDR1 LNHDA, CDR2 SQIVND (reference sequence). Trimming removed 7 bases from V and 5 bases from J, with 20 bases in between. The CDR3 length is 16 residues. The CDR3 sequence is CASMKEGTVGTGELFF. For the CDR3, the DNA is TGTGCCAGTATGAAGGAAGGGACTGTCGGGACCGGGGAGCTGTTTTTT.

In its sample, this clone was seen once. The chain is built from TRBV5-1 and TRBJ1-3; no firm D call. With 0 bases removed from V and 0 bases from J, the gap between germline ends came to 13 bases. CDR1 and CDR2 (germline): SGHRS, YFSETQ. The CDR3 extends over 17 amino acids. In DNA, the CDR3 is TGCGCCAGCAGCTTGGCACCAGGTCGAAGCTCTGGAAACACCATATATTTT. Protein sequence: CASSLAPGRSSGNTIYF.

The chain has TRBV9 and TRBJ2-7; D uncertain. The germline V gene encodes CDR1 SGDLS and CDR2 YYNGEE. The CDR3 is 14 amino acids. Trimming pared 4 bases from V and 0 bases from J, leaving 11 bases between. The CDR3 DNA is TGTGCCAGCAGCCCCGAGGCGAGCTCCTACGAGCAGTACTTC. Translated: CASSPEASSYEQYF.

This clone was seen just once. This sequence joins TRBV7-6 and TRBJ2-5; a possible D gene is TRBD1 (5 bases). V was shortened by 5 bases and J by 0 bases, with 13 bases between the two germline ends. CDR1 is SGHVS and CDR2 is FNYEAQ in the germline V gene. CDR3 length: 15 residues. The CDR3 DNA sequence: TGTGCCAGCAGCCACAAAAAGACAGACCAAGAGACCCAGTACTTC. This sequence encodes CASSHKKTDQETQYF. The variable domain in full, completed from reference TRBV7-6 and TRBJ2-5, reads GAGVSQSPRYKVTKRGQDVALRCDPISGHVSLYWYRQALGQGPEFLTYFNYEAQQDKSGLPNDRFSAERPEGSISTLTIQRTEQRDSAMYRCASSHKKTDQETQYFGPGTRLLVL.

The chain is built from TRBV28 and TRBJ2-7; 8 positions match TRBD2. The CDR3 totals 15 residues. Germline assignment: CDR1 MDHEN and CDR2 SYDVKM. V lost 6 bases to trimming and J lost 2 bases; unmatched junction nucleotides: 9. The CDR3 here is CASSSSTSVPYEQYF. The CDR3 DNA reads as TGTGCCAGCAGCTCTTCGACTAGCGTTCCCTACGAGCAGTACTTC.

This clone was detected a few times. The chain links TRBV5-4 to TRBJ2-3; 14 bases fit TRBD2. Losses at the gene ends were 4 bases for V and 5 bases for J; bases not matched to a gene: 3. Germline lookup yields CDR1 SGHNT and CDR2 YYREEE (reference sequence). The CDR3 is made up of 15 amino acids. CDR3 sequence: CASSQGLAGEDTQYF. The CDR3 DNA reads as TGTGCCAGCAGCCAGGGACTAGCGGGAGAAGATACGCAGTATTTT.

This sequence joins TRBV6-1 and TRBJ2-7; a weak D match, TRBD1 (6 bases). Germline CDR1 is MNHNS and CDR2 is SASEGT. The CDR3 loop spans 14 amino acids. The V end was cut by 4 bases, the J end by 4 bases, with 14 bases between. CDR3 DNA sequence: TGTGCCAGCAGTGTCCGGGACAACTTATACGAGCAGTACTTC. Translating it yields CASSVRDNLYEQYF.

The chain uses TRBV6-6 and TRBJ2-2; maybe TRBD2 (6 bases). The CDR3 consists of 14 residues. Germline CDR1 and CDR2: MNHNY and SVGAGI (reference sequence). Trimming pared 6 bases from V and 5 bases from J, leaving 13 bases between. The CDR3 reads CASRNSGSTGELFF. As DNA, the CDR3 is TGTGCCAGCAGAAATAGCGGTTCAACCGGGGAGCTGTTTTTT.

V gene TRBV18 combines with J gene TRBJ1-1; TRBD1 matches 8 bases. Unmatched junction bases numbered 5, after V lost 3 bases and J lost 8 bases. The CDR3 consists of 13 residues. CDR1 is KGHSH and CDR2 is LQKENI in the germline V gene. Here the CDR3 reads CASSPAQGAEAFF. The CDR3 coding sequence is TGTGCCAGCTCACCGGCTCAGGGGGCAGAAGCTTTCTTT.

The chain combines TRBV29-1 with TRBJ2-3; TRBD1 agrees at 9 bases. There are 12 residues in the CDR3. V shed 8 bases, J shed 6 bases, and the junction held 6 bases outside the gene matches. Per germline, CDR1 SQVTM and CDR2 ANQGSEA. CDR3 loop: CSLPGTGDTQYF. As DNA, the CDR3 is TGCAGCCTTCCCGGGACAGGGGATACGCAGTATTTT.

The chain is built from TRBV7-3 and TRBJ2-7; no definite D call. This CDR3 contains 12 residues. The V and J ends lost 1 base and 4 bases respectively, with 5 bases between them. Germline V CDR1 and CDR2: SGHTA, FQGTGA. Written as DNA, the CDR3 is TGTGCCAGCAGCTTAATCGTTTACGAGCAGTACTTC. This translates into CASSLIVYEQYF.

The chain combines TRBV27 with TRBJ1-2; possible D gene TRBD1, 6 bases. Per germline, CDR1 MNHEY and CDR2 SMNVEV (reference sequence). The CDR3 is 17 amino acids. V lost 0 bases and J lost 3, with 17 bases in between. The chain's CDR3 is CASSLSRSGQLDYGYTF. CDR3 nucleotide sequence: TGTGCCAGCAGTTTATCTAGAAGCGGACAGCTAGACTATGGCTACACCTTC.

The chain links TRBV5-1 to TRBJ2-1; TRBD2 matches at 8 bases. CDR1 is SGHRS, CDR2 YFSETQ, per germline. Trimming at V came to 0 bases and at J to 7 bases, leaving 9 bases not matched to a gene. The CDR3 length is 16 residues. The CDR3 DNA reads as TGCGCCAGCAGCTTGGGCGGAGGGTTAGCGGGAAATGAGCAGTTCTTC. Its translation is CASSLGGGLAGNEQFF. The variable domain in full, completed from reference TRBV5-1 and TRBJ2-1, reads KAGVTQTPRYLIKTRGQQVTLSCSPISGHRSVSWYQQTPGQGLQFLFEYFSETQRNKGNFPGRFSGRQFSNSRSEMNVSTLELGDSALYLCASSLGGGLAGNEQFFGPGTRLTVL.

The V gene is TRBV19, the J gene TRBJ2-1; D is ambiguous. Germline V gene sequence: CDR1 LNHDA, CDR2 SQIVND (reference sequence). The V end lost 6 bases, the J end lost 10 bases, and 4 bases lay between the germline ends. This CDR3 comprises 9 residues. CDR3 in DNA: TGTGCCAGTAGCCGGGAGCAGTTCTTC. Translation gives CASSREQFF.

This clone was counted a single time. The chain couples TRBV7-9 to TRBJ2-5; 8 nucleotides align to TRBD1. In germline, CDR1 is SEHNR, CDR2 FQNEAQ (reference sequence). V trimming: 5 bases; J trimming: 5 bases; junction bases outside the gene matches: 10. The CDR3 contains 15 residues. CDR3 sequence: CASSARTGPRETQYF. DNA for the CDR3: TGTGCCAGCAGCGCCAGGACAGGGCCTAGGGAGACCCAGTACTTC. The full variable domain, its missing parts supplied by reference TRBV7-9 and TRBJ2-5, is DTGVSQNPRHKITKRGQNVTFRCDPISEHNRLYWYRQTLGQGPEFLTYFQNEAQLEKSRLLSDRFSAERPKGSFSTLEIQRTEQGDSAMYLCASSARTGPRETQYFGPGTRLLVL.

The chain combines TRBV7-8 with TRBJ1-1; TRBD1 is a possible D gene (6 bases). V was clipped by 2 bases and J by 6 bases, with 10 bases between them. The CDR3 has 13 residues. CDR1 is SGHVS, CDR2 FQNEAQ, per germline. This CDR3 reads CASSLRQGPEAFF. The CDR3 nucleotides are TGTGCCAGCAGCTTAAGGCAGGGGCCTGAAGCTTTCTTT.

The V gene is TRBV28, the J gene TRBJ2-5; D unclear. Germline assignment: CDR1 MDHEN and CDR2 SYDVKM. With 5 bases removed from V and 7 bases from J, the gap between germline ends came to 14 bases. The CDR3 is made up of 13 amino acids. CDR3 nucleotides: TGTGCCAGCAGTCTATTATCACCGGGGACCCAGTACTTC. It yields the protein CASSLLSPGTQYF.

The rearrangement uses TRBV5-1 and TRBJ2-1, with 13 nucleotides matching TRBD2. The CDR3 totals 17 residues. Germline V gene sequence: CDR1 SGHRS, CDR2 YFSETQ. J gave up 8 bases and V 4 bases, and 12 bases lay outside the gene matches. The CDR3 DNA sequence: TGCGCCAGCAGCGGAACTAGCGGGAGGGCCTCCGGCGATGAGCAGTTCTTC. Translation: CASSGTSGRASGDEQFF.

This clone was recorded only once. The V call is TRBV7-2, the J call TRBJ2-5; possibly TRBD1 for D (5 bases). Per germline, CDR1 SGHTA and CDR2 FQGNSA. The CDR3 sequence is 13 residues long. Trimming cost V 4 bases and J 4 bases, with 10 bases left between them. CDR3 bases: TGTGCCAGCAGCTCCCAGGGCGGAGAGACCCAGTACTTC. It is translated as CASSSQGGETQYF. The full variable domain, completed using reference TRBV7-2 and TRBJ2-5, is GAGVSQSPSNKVTEKGKDVELRCDPISGHTALYWYRQSLGQGLEFLIYFQGNSAPDKSGLPSDRFSAERTGGSVSTLTIQRTQQEDSAVYLCASSSQGGETQYFGPGTRLLVL.